This T cell receptor (beta chain) is from a study of T cell responses to AZD1222 COVID-19 vaccine. Study conclusions and caveats: Two AZD1222 doses significantly raised spike-specific TCR breadth and depth over controls. Unmutated variant regions are reportedly the target of nearly half of TCRs that are spike-specific.

Data came from immunoSEQ multiplex PCR; TCRdb stores just in-frame clones and leaves some out. The sample consists of some 120,000 clones, approximately 90% of them appearing once. Germline loops: CDR1 LNHNV, CDR2 YYDKDF (reference sequence). Trimming left V 4 bases short and J 0 bases short, with 11 bases between. This CDR3 is built from 15 residues. A word on this clone: What it recognizes is unknown.

The specimen was peripheral blood, collected 28 days after the second dose of the MenACWY control vaccine. The chain uses TRBV15 and TRBJ2-3; D is unclear. The receptor's source is an adult who received the MenACWY meningococcal vaccine as a control. The CDR3: CATSNGGASTDTQYF. Here the CDR3 DNA reads TGTGCCACCAGCAACGGTGGAGCTAGCACAGATACGCAGTATTTT.